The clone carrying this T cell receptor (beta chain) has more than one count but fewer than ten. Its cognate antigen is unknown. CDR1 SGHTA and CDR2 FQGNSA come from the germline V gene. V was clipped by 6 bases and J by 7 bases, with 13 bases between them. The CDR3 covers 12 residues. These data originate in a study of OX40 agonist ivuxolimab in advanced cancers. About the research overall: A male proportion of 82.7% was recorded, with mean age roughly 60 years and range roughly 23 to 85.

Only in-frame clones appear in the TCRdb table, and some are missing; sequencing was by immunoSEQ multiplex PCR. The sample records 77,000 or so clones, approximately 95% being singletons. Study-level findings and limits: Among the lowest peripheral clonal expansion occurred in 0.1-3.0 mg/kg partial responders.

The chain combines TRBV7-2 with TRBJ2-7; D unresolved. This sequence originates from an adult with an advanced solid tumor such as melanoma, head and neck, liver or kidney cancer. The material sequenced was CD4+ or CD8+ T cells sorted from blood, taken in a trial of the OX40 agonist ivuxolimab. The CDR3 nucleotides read TGTGCCAGCAGGGATCCCCAGGCGGAGCAGTACTTC. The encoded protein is CASRDPQAEQYF.